A single sample is the source of the 19 T cell receptor beta chains below, sequenced in a study of shared clonotypes between healthy human individuals. The table came from immunoSEQ multiplex PCR; TCRdb's copy has only in-frame clones and leaves some out. This sample has millions of clones, with roughly 94% found just once. The sequencing sample was made of naive CD4+ T cells sorted from blood. Noted subset: CD45RA+ positively selected. The receptors here all came from a man aged 18 to 30 in good health.

This clone was seen once. CDR3 DNA: TGTGCCAGCAGCAAAAGGGACAGTGGATCCTACGAGCAGTACTTC. It yields the protein CASSKRDSGSYEQYF. The chain joins TRBV5-5 to TRBJ2-7; TRBD1 matches at 7 bases. J lost 1 base, V lost 4 bases, and 8 bases had no gene match. CDR1 and CDR2 (germline): SGHKS, YYEKEE (reference sequence). The CDR3 runs 15 residues.

The chain joins TRBV5-1 to TRBJ2-3; the D is unclear. CDR1 is SGHRS and CDR2 is YFSETQ in the germline V gene. The CDR3 has 15 residues. Deletions cut 0 bases from V and 4 bases from J, with 12 bases between. The CDR3: CASSLVWSKSDTQYF. In nucleotides, the CDR3 is TGCGCCAGCAGCTTGGTCTGGAGTAAGTCAGATACGCAGTATTTT.

The V gene is TRBV4-3, the J gene TRBJ2-3; D gene unclear. This CDR3 comprises 14 residues. Germline CDR1 LGHNA, CDR2 YSLEER. Trimming cost V 1 base and J 2 bases, with 7 bases left between them. CDR3 sequence: CASSQGPHTDTQYF. DNA for the CDR3: TGCGCCAGCAGCCAAGGCCCCCACACAGATACGCAGTATTTT.

The gene calls are TRBV10-3 and TRBJ2-1; 10 nucleotides line up with TRBD2. Per germline, CDR1 ENHRY and CDR2 SYGVKD. J lost 3 bases, V lost 6 bases, and 2 bases had no gene match. The CDR3 spans 14 residues. Here the CDR3 DNA reads TGTGCCATCAGCGCTAGCGGGGGCTACAATGAGCAGTTCTTC. This codes for CAISASGGYNEQFF.

This chain links TRBV6-6 with TRBJ2-7; 10 bases map to TRBD1. Trimming at V came to 6 bases and at J to 7 bases, leaving 9 bases not matched to a gene. The CDR3 is 14 amino acids. Germline V gene sequence: CDR1 MNHNY, CDR2 SVGAGI (reference sequence). The CDR3 spells CASSRRQGAGEQYF. DNA for the CDR3: TGTGCCAGCAGCCGGCGACAGGGGGCGGGGGAGCAGTACTTC.

V usage is TRBV11-2 and J usage is TRBJ1-4; no reliable D call. Trimming left V 5 bases short and J 3 bases short, with 13 bases between. The CDR3 has 15 residues. CDR1 is SGHAT, CDR2 FQNNGV, per germline. The CDR3: CASSKRASPNEKLFF. CDR3 nucleotide sequence: TGTGCCAGCAGCAAGAGGGCCAGTCCTAATGAAAAACTGTTTTTT. Supplemented by reference TRBV11-2 and TRBJ1-4, the full variable domain reads EAGVAQSPRYKIIEKRQSVAFWCNPISGHATLYWYQQILGQGPKLLIQFQNNGVVDDSQLPKDRFSAERLKGVDSTLKIQPAKLEDSAVYLCASSKRASPNEKLFFGSGTQLSVL.

This clone was picked up many times. The rearrangement uses TRBV29-1 and TRBJ2-1; D may be TRBD1 (6 bases). There are 15 residues in the CDR3. Between the trimmed V and J ends, which lost 4 bases and 5 bases, there was a span of 18 bases. Germline CDR1 reads SQVTM; CDR2 reads ANQGSEA. This chain's CDR3 is CSVVGAVGRDNEQFF. In DNA form, the CDR3 reads TGCAGCGTTGTGGGGGCAGTGGGGAGAGACAATGAGCAGTTCTTC.

Remarks on this clone: This same CDR3 is encoded by further DNA sequences in the sample. The V gene is TRBV4-3, the J gene TRBJ2-3, with TRBD2 as a possible D gene (5 bases). The CDR3 runs 14 residues. Trimming pared 3 bases from V and 0 bases from J, leaving 7 bases between. CDR1 is LGHNA, CDR2 YSLEER, per germline. CDR3 amino acids: CASSQDSSTDTQYF. CDR3 DNA sequence: TGCGCCAGCAGCCAGGACTCGAGCACAGATACGCAGTATTTT.

The V and J genes are TRBV2 and TRBJ2-2, with unresolved D. This CDR3 spans 14 amino acids. Germline CDR1 SNHLY, CDR2 FYNNEI. V was trimmed by 4 bases and J by 2 bases, leaving 8 bases between them. The DNA of the CDR3 is TGTGCCAGCAGTGTACGAGGAAACACCGGGGAGCTGTTTTTT. This gives the protein CASSVRGNTGELFF.

The V gene is TRBV19, the J gene TRBJ1-5; 9 positions agree with TRBD1. The CDR3 contains 17 residues. The V segment lost 6 bases and the J segment 5 bases; nucleotides outside the gene matches: 14. CDR1 and CDR2 (germline): LNHDA, SQIVND (reference sequence). In DNA form, the CDR3 reads TGTGCCAGTAGCCGCCCCTACGGGACAGGGAATGATCAGCCCCAGCATTTT. It specifies CASSRPYGTGNDQPQHF.

This clone came up once. The V call is TRBV19, the J call TRBJ2-1; D is possibly TRBD1 (6 bases). The CDR3 extends over 14 amino acids. The V gene lost 5 bases and the J gene lost 4 bases, with 12 bases spanning the gap. From germline, CDR1 is LNHDA and CDR2 SQIVND (reference sequence). CDR3 residues: CASSRQEMYNEQFF. As DNA, the CDR3 is TGTGCCAGTAGTCGACAGGAGATGTACAATGAGCAGTTCTTC.

V usage is TRBV15 and J usage is TRBJ1-1; 7 nucleotides match TRBD1. CDR3 length: 14 amino acids. V gave up 6 bases and J gave up 4 bases; unmatched junction bases: 8. Germline-derived CDR1 and CDR2 are LNHNV and YYDKDF (reference sequence). This chain's CDR3 is CATSPQGGSTEAFF. The CDR3 DNA reads as TGTGCCACCAGTCCCCAAGGGGGCAGCACTGAAGCTTTCTTT. The full variable domain, its missing parts supplied by reference TRBV15 and TRBJ1-1, is DAMVIQNPRYQVTQFGKPVTLSCSQTLNHNVMYWYQQKSSQAPKLLFHYYDKDFNNEADTPDNFQSRRPNTSFCFLDIRSPGLGDTAMYLCATSPQGGSTEAFFGQGTRLTVV.

The CDR3 protein is CAWSGDRDYNSPLHF. The CDR3, as DNA: TGTGCCTGGAGCGGGGACAGGGACTATAATTCACCCCTCCACTTT. The rearrangement joins TRBV30 to TRBJ1-6, with 9 positions matching TRBD1. Germline loops: CDR1 GTSNPN, CDR2 SVGIG (reference sequence). V lost 3 bases and J lost 3; bases outside the gene matches: 3. This CDR3 is built from 15 residues.

The chain joins TRBV2 to TRBJ1-5, with TRBD1 matching 7 bases. Germline V gene sequence: CDR1 SNHLY, CDR2 FYNNEI. V shed 5 bases, J shed 5 bases, and the junction held 6 bases outside the gene matches. This CDR3 has 14 residues. DNA for the CDR3: TGTGCCAGCAGTTTTCAGGGGGGGGATCAGCCCCAGCATTTT. Amino acids: CASSFQGGDQPQHF. The full variable domain, with the rest looked up from reference TRBV2 and TRBJ1-5, is EPEVTQTPSHQVTQMGQEVILRCVPISNHLYFYWYRQILGQKVEFLVSFYNNEISEKSEIFDDQFSVERPDGSNFTLKIRSTKLEDSAMYFCASSFQGGDQPQHFGDGTRLSIL.

Notes on this clone: The sample carries other DNA sequences with the same CDR3. The genes are TRBV5-5 and TRBJ2-7; TRBD2 aligns across 11 bases. Germline V gene data show CDR1 as SGHKS and CDR2 as YYEKEE (reference sequence). The trim removed 4 bases at V and 3 bases at J, leaving 9 bases unmatched. The CDR3 runs 16 residues. CDR3 in amino acids: CASSLAGTSGIYEQYF. DNA of the CDR3: TGTGCCAGCAGCCTGGCAGGGACTAGCGGAATCTACGAGCAGTACTTC.

This clone was seen just once. This sequence joins TRBV4-3 and TRBJ2-7; no firm D call. The CDR3 sequence is 14 residues long. CDR1 and CDR2 (germline): LGHNA, YSLEER. Deletions cut 0 bases from V and 2 bases from J, with 8 bases between. The CDR3 sequence is CASSQDGFTYEQYF. The CDR3 DNA follows: TGCGCCAGCAGCCAAGATGGGTTCACCTACGAGCAGTACTTC.

The genes are TRBV10-3 and TRBJ2-3, with TRBD1 matching over 7 bases. Germline V CDR1 and CDR2: ENHRY, SYGVKD. J gave up 1 base and V 5 bases, and 6 bases lay outside the gene matches. The CDR3 covers 15 residues. This CDR3 is CAISPVGGRTDTQYF. CDR3 nucleotides: TGTGCCATCAGTCCCGTAGGGGGCCGCACAGATACGCAGTATTTT.

The genes are TRBV6-1 and TRBJ2-5, with 9 bases identical to TRBD1. Trimming took 2 bases from V and 1 from J; bases not matched to a gene: 5. This CDR3 contains 16 residues. CDR1 is MNHNS and CDR2 is SASEGT in the germline V gene. The CDR3 DNA sequence: TGTGCCAGCAGTGAAATTTGGGACAGGGCCCAAGAGACCCAGTACTTC. Protein product: CASSEIWDRAQETQYF.

This clone was seen a single time. The chain couples TRBV7-9 to TRBJ2-7; TRBD1 might be the D (6 bases). The CDR3 totals 15 residues. Deletions cut 5 bases from V and 4 bases from J, with 18 bases between. Germline V gene lookup returns CDR1 SEHNR and CDR2 FQNEAQ (reference sequence). The CDR3: CASSPRLGRGYEQYF. CDR3 nucleotides: TGTGCCAGCAGCCCCCGATTGGGCAGGGGTTACGAGCAGTACTTC.